The 27 T cell receptor beta chains below come from one sample, sequenced in a study of T cells after yellow fever vaccination. In TCRdb, the 5' RACE reads were re-called with MiXCR into one record per CDR3 protein. Seen here are about 300,000 distinct CDR3 sequences, roughly 8.7% observed once, and the top ten hold about 3.5%. The material sequenced was CD4+ T cells sorted from PBMCs, taken 5 days after the yellow fever booster vaccination. Every receptor here comes from a man between 18 and 35 years old who received the YFV17D yellow fever vaccine.

This clonotype was detected many times. The chain couples TRBV7-9 to TRBJ1-5; tentatively, D is TRBD1 (6 bases). Germline V gives CDR1 SEHNR, CDR2 FQNEAQ (reference sequence). The CDR3 loop spans 13 amino acids. The ends were cut back, 3 bases at V and 15 bases at J, with 18 bases in the middle. The CDR3 reads CASSFNSEGGRHF. CDR3 nucleotide sequence: TGTGCCAGCAGCTTCAATTCAGAGGGGGGCCGGCATTTT.

This clonotype has ten or more counts. The V call is TRBV10-1, the J call TRBJ2-2; 7 positions match TRBD2. Looked up from germline, CDR1 is WNHNN and CDR2 is SYGVQD (reference sequence). V was pared by 4 bases and J by 6 bases, with 5 bases of the junction left unmatched. There are 14 residues in the CDR3. This CDR3 is CASSVGLQSGELFF. CDR3 in DNA: TGCGCCAGCAGTGTGGGACTACAATCCGGGGAGCTGTTTTTT.

There are a few counts of this clonotype. The chain links TRBV6-2 or TRBV6-3 to TRBJ2-3; possibly TRBD2 for D (6 bases). The V end lost 10 bases, the J end lost 4 bases, and 12 bases lay between the germline ends. The CDR3 has 12 residues. CDR1 MNHEY and CDR2 SVGEGT come from the germline V gene. This CDR3 reads CATTGGADTQYF. Here the CDR3 DNA reads TGTGCCACGACGGGCGGGGCAGATACGCAGTATTTT.

This chain connects TRBV7-2 to TRBJ1-3; a weak D match, TRBD1 (6 bases). CDR3 length: 15 amino acids. The germline gives CDR1 SGHTA, CDR2 FQGNSA. The V gene lost 5 bases and the J gene lost 3 bases, with 14 bases spanning the gap. The CDR3 loop reads CASSREGDGGNTIYF. The CDR3 bases are TGTGCCAGCAGCCGCGAGGGGGACGGTGGAAACACCATATATTTT.

The J gene is TRBJ1-2, the V gene TRBV5-1, with D possibly matching TRBD1 (5 bases). Germline V gene lookup returns CDR1 SGHRS and CDR2 YFSETQ. The CDR3 runs to 18 residues. With 0 bases removed from V and 4 bases from J, the gap between germline ends came to 22 bases. The chain's CDR3 is CASSLVSGTPLSRYGYTF. The CDR3 DNA reads TGCGCCAGCAGCTTGGTCTCAGGGACCCCATTGTCTCGCTATGGCTACACCTTC.

This clonotype has ten or more counts. CDR3 sequence (DNA): TGTGCCAGCAGCCGGGCGGCATCGTACAATCAGCCCCAGCATTTT. It specifies CASSRAASYNQPQHF. The chain couples TRBV27 to TRBJ1-5, with D uncertain. The germline CDR1 and CDR2 sequences are MNHEY and SMNVEV (reference sequence). The CDR3 runs 15 residues. With 6 bases removed from V and 3 bases from J, the gap between germline ends came to 15 bases.

This clonotype was observed a handful of times. The J gene is TRBJ1-2, the V gene TRBV9, with 7 bases that match TRBD1. J gave up 4 bases and V 0 bases, and 6 bases lay outside the gene matches. Looked up from germline, CDR1 is SGDLS and CDR2 is YYNGEE. The CDR3 is 15 residues long. CDR3 in amino acids: CASSVEGQAAYGYTF. CDR3 nucleotides: TGTGCCAGCAGCGTAGAAGGACAGGCCGCCTATGGCTACACCTTC.

This clonotype has more than one count but fewer than ten. The rearrangement joins TRBV3-1 to TRBJ1-1, with TRBD1 as a possible D gene (5 bases). CDR3 length equals 14 residues. Germline assignment: CDR1 LGHDT and CDR2 YNNKEL (reference sequence). V lost 7 bases and J 4 bases, leaving 16 bases between the germline ends. The DNA for the CDR3 is TGTGCCAGCACCATCAGTTGGGGGACCACTGAAGCTTTCTTT. Translation: CASTISWGTTEAFF.

V is TRBV5-1 and J is TRBJ2-3, with D uncertain. Germline V CDR1 and CDR2: SGHRS, YFSETQ. Trimming shortened V by 4 bases and J by 5 bases, and 11 bases separated the two germline ends. The CDR3 length is 13 residues. In DNA form, the CDR3 reads TGCGCCAGCAGCGTGGATTCTGGAGATACGCAGTATTTT. It is translated as CASSVDSGDTQYF.

The V and J genes are TRBV5-1 and TRBJ2-3; D not certain. This CDR3 comprises 14 residues. The germline V gene has CDR1 SGHRS and CDR2 YFSETQ. Trimming shortened V by 2 bases and J by 6 bases, and 13 bases separated the two germline ends. CDR3 residues: CASSFGQPADTQYF. The CDR3 DNA reads TGCGCCAGCAGCTTCGGCCAACCTGCTGATACGCAGTATTTT.

This clonotype was detected only a few times. The V and J genes are TRBV15 and TRBJ1-3; the D is unclear. Trimming took off 0 bases at V and 0 bases at J, with 12 bases between the two ends. The CDR3 consists of 17 residues. Looked up from germline, CDR1 is LNHNV and CDR2 is YYDKDF (reference sequence). The chain's CDR3 is CATSREKADRSGNTIYF. CDR3 nucleotide sequence: TGTGCCACCAGCAGAGAGAAAGCTGACCGCTCTGGAAACACCATATATTTT.

This clonotype was counted only a few times. This chain joins TRBV3-1 and TRBJ1-2, with a tentative D call TRBD1 (6 bases). The CDR3 has 18 amino acids. V lost 0 bases, J lost 0 bases, and 17 bases lay in between. Germline V CDR1 and CDR2: LGHDT, YNNKEL (reference sequence). The DNA of the CDR3 is TGTGCCAGCAGCCAAGATCTGGGCAGGGGAGTTACTAACTATGGCTACACCTTC. Amino acid sequence: CASSQDLGRGVTNYGYTF.

The table lists this clonotype with many counts. The gene calls are TRBV6-5 and TRBJ1-6; no firm D call. The germline V and J ends were trimmed by 6 bases and 3 bases, with 6 bases remaining between them. The CDR3 extends over 13 amino acids. Germline-derived CDR1 and CDR2 are MNHEY and SVGAGI. This CDR3 is CASSPFYNSPLHF. The CDR3 nucleotides read TGTGCCAGCAGCCCCTTCTATAATTCACCCCTCCACTTT.

This clonotype was observed many times. This chain connects TRBV7-8 to TRBJ2-3; TRBD2 might be the D (6 bases). Germline values: CDR1 SGHVS, CDR2 FQNEAQ. CDR3 size: 17 residues. Trimming cost V 5 bases and J 2 bases, with 20 bases left between them. The CDR3 DNA is TGTGCCAGCAGCCCGCCTTCGCGGGGCCCTCTCACAGATACGCAGTATTTT. It is translated as CASSPPSRGPLTDTQYF.

V and J are TRBV19 and TRBJ1-4; D is undetermined. V was pared by 10 bases and J by 3 bases, with 3 bases between. Looked up from germline, CDR1 is LNHDA and CDR2 is SQIVND (reference sequence). The CDR3 loop spans 10 amino acids. The CDR3 spells CATANEKLFF. CDR3 DNA sequence: TGTGCCACCGCTAATGAAAAACTGTTTTTT.

This clonotype was seen many times. This rearrangement joins TRBV7-2 to TRBJ2-1; D may be TRBD1 or TRBD2 (7 bases each). The CDR3 is 15 amino acids. Per the germline V gene, CDR1 is SGHTA and CDR2 is FQGNSA. V lost 5 bases and J 5 bases, leaving 16 bases between the germline ends. The CDR3 DNA follows: TGTGCCAGCAGCCTATACAGGGGAGGGCACAATGAGCAGTTCTTC. Protein sequence: CASSLYRGGHNEQFF.

This clonotype appeared a few times. The chain uses TRBV28 and TRBJ1-3; D unclear. CDR1 is MDHEN and CDR2 is SYDVKM in the germline V gene. The CDR3 contains 15 residues. V was cut by 2 bases and J by 0 bases, with 8 bases left in between. CDR3 DNA sequence: TGTGCCAGCAGTTTAGCTGGTCTCTCTGGAAACACCATATATTTT. It specifies CASSLAGLSGNTIYF.

This chain links TRBV7-2 with TRBJ2-2, with D perhaps matching TRBD1 (6 bases). The CDR3 length is 16 residues. Germline V CDR1 and CDR2: SGHTA, FQGNSA. Trimming removed 4 bases from V and 2 bases from J, with 14 bases in between. The CDR3 spells CASSSGQALNTGELFF. The CDR3 DNA follows: TGTGCCAGCAGCTCGGGACAAGCCCTCAACACCGGGGAGCTGTTTTTT.

The chain uses TRBV6-6 and TRBJ2-7; possible D gene TRBD2, 5 bases. V lost 4 bases and J 4 bases, leaving 11 bases between the germline ends. This CDR3 has 13 residues. Germline V lookup: CDR1 MNHNY, CDR2 SVGAGI (reference sequence). CDR3 bases: TGTGCCAGCAGTTCCCCTCGGGAATACGAGCAGTACTTC. Protein sequence: CASSSPREYEQYF.

This clonotype was found many times. V gene TRBV5-1 combines with J gene TRBJ2-6, with D possibly TRBD2 on 6 matching bases. This CDR3 has 16 amino acids. CDR1 is SGHRS, CDR2 YFSETQ, per germline. With 0 bases removed from V and 0 bases from J, the gap between germline ends came to 7 bases. The CDR3 DNA reads TGCGCCAGCAGCTTGGTCGGGAGCTCTGGGGCCAACGTCCTGACTTTC. Translating it yields CASSLVGSSGANVLTF.

The J gene is TRBJ1-1, the V gene TRBV12-3 or TRBV12-4; D not resolved. There are 13 residues in the CDR3. V lost 6 bases, J lost 9 bases, and 17 bases lay in between. For the CDR3, the DNA is TGTGCCAGCAGCCCACAGATCGCCCCCAAAGCTTTCTTT. Amino acid sequence: CASSPQIAPKAFF.

In its sample, this clonotype was seen many times. The gene calls are TRBV4-3 and TRBJ2-7; 9 positions match TRBD1. The CDR3 is 15 amino acids. Germline V gene data show CDR1 as LGHNA and CDR2 as YSLEER. Trimming at V came to 0 bases and at J to 5 bases, leaving 5 bases not matched to a gene. The CDR3 protein is CASSQEGDRDDEQYF. The CDR3 nucleotides are TGCGCCAGCAGCCAAGAGGGGGACAGGGACGACGAGCAGTACTTC.

The J gene is TRBJ2-3, the V gene TRBV6-2 or TRBV6-3; D possibly uses TRBD1 or TRBD2 (5 bases each). Trimming left V 2 bases short and J 2 bases short, with 11 bases between. This CDR3 contains 15 residues. Germline V gene lookup returns CDR1 MNHEY and CDR2 SVGEGT. The CDR3 sequence is CASSYTGASTDTQYF. The CDR3 nucleotides read TGTGCCAGCAGTTACACCGGGGCCTCCACAGATACGCAGTATTTT.

This clonotype has at least ten counts. This CDR3 fails to terminate in the conserved phenylalanine or tryptophan, so it likely reflects a read error. No DNA is shown, since the ends of the CDR3 on it are uncertain; the CDR3 is the one TCRdb lists. The chain recombines TRBV2 with TRBJ1-4. In germline, CDR1 is SNHLY, CDR2 FYNNEI. A total of 12 residues make up the CDR3, ends included. The CDR3 is CASSADAWWAHL.

This clonotype came up a few times. The chain recombines TRBV12-3 or TRBV12-4 with TRBJ2-3; D possibly corresponds to TRBD2 (6 bases). This CDR3 comprises 12 residues. V lost 8 bases, J lost 6 bases, and 12 bases lay in between. The DNA for the CDR3 is TGTGCCAGCCGGGGGAGTATGGATACGCAGTATTTT. Protein: CASRGSMDTQYF.

The chain links TRBV21-1 to TRBJ2-2; TRBD1 was called by the table and not checked on the DNA. TRBV21-1 is labeled a pseudogene. The CDR3 is made up of 16 amino acids. In DNA form, the CDR3 reads TGTGCCAGCAGCAAAGCGCTCGAGGGTCAGGGCGGGGAGCTGTTTTTT. Translated, it gives CASSKALEGQGGELFF.

The V call is TRBV9, the J call TRBJ2-7; no definite D call. Germline CDR1 and CDR2: SGDLS and YYNGEE. The V and J ends lost 4 bases and 3 bases respectively, with 17 bases between them. The CDR3 runs 15 residues. Written as DNA, the CDR3 is TGTGCCAGCAGCAAAGGTGTGGGTGAGCTCTACGAGCAGTACTTC. Translated: CASSKGVGELYEQYF.